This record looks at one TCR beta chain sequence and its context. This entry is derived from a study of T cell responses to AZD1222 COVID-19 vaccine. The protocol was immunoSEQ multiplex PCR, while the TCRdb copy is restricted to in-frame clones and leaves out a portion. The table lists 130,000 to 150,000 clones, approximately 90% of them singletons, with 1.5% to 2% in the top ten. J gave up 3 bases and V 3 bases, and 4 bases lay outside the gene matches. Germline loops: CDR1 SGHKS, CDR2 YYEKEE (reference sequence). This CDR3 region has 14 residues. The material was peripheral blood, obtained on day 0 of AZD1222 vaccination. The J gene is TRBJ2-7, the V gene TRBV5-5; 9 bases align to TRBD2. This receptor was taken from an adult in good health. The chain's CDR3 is CASSWSGGNYEQYF. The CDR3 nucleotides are TGTGCCAGCAGCTGGAGCGGGGGGAACTACGAGCAGTACTTC.